Sequencing of this TCR beta chain was carried out in a study of shared clonotypes between healthy human individuals. Study-wide points: Sampling involved blood alone; tissue repertoires likely differ.

The CDR3 is 14 residues long. The V gene end was trimmed by 5 bases and the J gene end by 6 bases; junction bases not matched to a gene: 4. Per germline, CDR1 SGHAT and CDR2 FQNNGV. In the original processing: Junction-only sequences produced by ImmunoSEQ had no quality scores, so filtering differed. Measured with immunoSEQ multiplex PCR; TCRdb has only the in-frame clones, and not every one. V and J calls and clone size come straight from that table; D and trimming were deduced from the DNA. The table lists under 600,000 clones, around 76% of them singletons. As to this clone: Its antigen is currently unknown.

Sequenced input: PBMCs. The gene calls are TRBV11-2 and TRBJ2-4; 10 bases fit TRBD1. The TCR comes from a woman aged 40 to 49 in good health. Some clones in this sample may be carry-over from other donors' samples. CDR3 sequence: CASSIGQGGNIQYF. The DNA for the CDR3 is TGTGCCAGCAGCATTGGACAGGGGGGAAACATTCAGTACTTC.